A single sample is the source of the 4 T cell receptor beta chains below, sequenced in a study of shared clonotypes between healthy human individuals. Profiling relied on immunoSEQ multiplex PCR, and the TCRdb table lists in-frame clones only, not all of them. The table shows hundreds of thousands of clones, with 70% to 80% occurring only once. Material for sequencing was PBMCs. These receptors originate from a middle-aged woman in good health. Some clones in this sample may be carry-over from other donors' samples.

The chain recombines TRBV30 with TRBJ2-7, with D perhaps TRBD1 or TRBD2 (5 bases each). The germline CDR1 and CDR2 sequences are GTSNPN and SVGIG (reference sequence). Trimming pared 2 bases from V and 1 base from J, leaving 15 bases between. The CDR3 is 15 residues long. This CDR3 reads CAWSLGQGVSYEQYF. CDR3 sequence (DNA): TGTGCCTGGAGTCTTGGGCAGGGAGTTTCCTACGAGCAGTACTTC.

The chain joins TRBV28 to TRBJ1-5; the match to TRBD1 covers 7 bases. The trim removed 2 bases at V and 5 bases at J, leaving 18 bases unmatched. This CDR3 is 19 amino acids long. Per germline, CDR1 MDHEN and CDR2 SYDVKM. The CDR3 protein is CASSLDLFLGTELHQPQHF. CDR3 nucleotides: TGTGCCAGCAGTTTAGATCTATTTCTCGGGACAGAACTCCATCAGCCCCAGCATTTT.

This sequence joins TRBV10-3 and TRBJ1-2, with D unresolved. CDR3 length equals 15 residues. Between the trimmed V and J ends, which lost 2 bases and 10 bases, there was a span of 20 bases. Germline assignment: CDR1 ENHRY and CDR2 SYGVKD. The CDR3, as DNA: TGTGCCATCAGTGAGCGAGACCCGGCAGGAGCTTACTACACCTTC. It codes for CAISERDPAGAYYTF.

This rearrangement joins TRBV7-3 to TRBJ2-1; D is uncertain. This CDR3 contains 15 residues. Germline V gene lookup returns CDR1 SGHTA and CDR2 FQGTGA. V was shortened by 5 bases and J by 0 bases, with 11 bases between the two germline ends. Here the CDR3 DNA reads TGTGCCAGCAGCCAGCAGCGCAGCTCCTACAATGAGCAGTTCTTC. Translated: CASSQQRSSYNEQFF. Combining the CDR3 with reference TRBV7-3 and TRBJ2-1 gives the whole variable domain GAGVSQTPSNKVTEKGKYVELRCDPISGHTALYWYRQSLGQGPEFLIYFQGTGAADDSGLPNDRFFAVRPEGSVSTLKIQRTERGDSAVYLCASSQQRSSYNEQFFGPGTRLTVL.